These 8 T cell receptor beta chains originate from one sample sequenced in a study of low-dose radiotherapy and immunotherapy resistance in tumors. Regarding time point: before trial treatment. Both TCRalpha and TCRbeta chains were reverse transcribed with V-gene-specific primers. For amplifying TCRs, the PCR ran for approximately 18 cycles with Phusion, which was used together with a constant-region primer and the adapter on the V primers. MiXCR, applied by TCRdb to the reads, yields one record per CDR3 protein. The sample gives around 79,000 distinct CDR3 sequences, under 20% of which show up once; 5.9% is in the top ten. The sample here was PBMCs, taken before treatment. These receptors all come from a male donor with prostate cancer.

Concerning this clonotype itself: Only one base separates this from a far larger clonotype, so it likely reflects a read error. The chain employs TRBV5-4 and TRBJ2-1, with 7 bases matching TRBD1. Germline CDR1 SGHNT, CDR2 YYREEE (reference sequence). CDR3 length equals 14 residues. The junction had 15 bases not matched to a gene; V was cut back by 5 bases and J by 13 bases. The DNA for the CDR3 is TGTGCCAGCAGATCCGACAGGGCCAAAAACATTCAGTTCTTC. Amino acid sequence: CASRSDRAKNIQFF.

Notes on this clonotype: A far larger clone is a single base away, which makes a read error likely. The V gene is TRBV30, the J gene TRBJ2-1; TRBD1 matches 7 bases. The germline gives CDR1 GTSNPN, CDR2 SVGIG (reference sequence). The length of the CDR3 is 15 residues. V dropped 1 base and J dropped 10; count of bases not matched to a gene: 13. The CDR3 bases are TGTGCCTGGAGTGCACGGGACAGATACTCCTACGAGCAGTTCTTC. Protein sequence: CAWSARDRYSYEQFF.

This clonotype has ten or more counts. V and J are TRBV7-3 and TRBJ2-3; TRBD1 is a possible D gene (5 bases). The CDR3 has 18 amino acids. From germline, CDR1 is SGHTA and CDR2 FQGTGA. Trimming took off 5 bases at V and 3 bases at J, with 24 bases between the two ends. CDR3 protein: CASSPNARFAGSTDTQYF. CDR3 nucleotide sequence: TGTGCCAGCAGCCCAAACGCCCGTTTCGCAGGGTCGACAGATACGCAGTATTTT.

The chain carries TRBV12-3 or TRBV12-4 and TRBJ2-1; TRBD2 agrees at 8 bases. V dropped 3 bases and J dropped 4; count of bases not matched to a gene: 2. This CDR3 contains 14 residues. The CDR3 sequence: CASSFREGYNEQFF. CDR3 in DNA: TGTGCCAGCAGTTTTCGGGAGGGTTACAATGAGCAGTTCTTC.

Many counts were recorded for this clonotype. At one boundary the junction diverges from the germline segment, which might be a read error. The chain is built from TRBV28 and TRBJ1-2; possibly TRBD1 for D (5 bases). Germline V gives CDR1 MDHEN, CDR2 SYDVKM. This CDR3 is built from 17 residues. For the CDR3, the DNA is TGTCCCAGCAGTTTATTATCCCAGGGCCAAACCCCCTATGGCTACACCTTC. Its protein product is CPSSLLSQGQTPYGYTF.

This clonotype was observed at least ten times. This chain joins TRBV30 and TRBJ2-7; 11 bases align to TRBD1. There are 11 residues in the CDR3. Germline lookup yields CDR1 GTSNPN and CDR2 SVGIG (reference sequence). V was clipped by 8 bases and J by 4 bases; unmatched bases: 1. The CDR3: CAGQGAYEQYF. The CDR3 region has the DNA TGTGCCGGACAGGGGGCTTACGAGCAGTACTTC.

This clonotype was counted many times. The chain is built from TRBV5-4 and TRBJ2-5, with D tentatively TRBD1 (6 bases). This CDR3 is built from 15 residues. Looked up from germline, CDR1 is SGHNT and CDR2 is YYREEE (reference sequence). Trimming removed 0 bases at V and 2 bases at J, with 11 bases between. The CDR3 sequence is CASSLGRTAQETQYF. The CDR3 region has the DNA TGTGCCAGCAGCTTGGGTCGGACAGCACAAGAGACCCAGTACTTC.

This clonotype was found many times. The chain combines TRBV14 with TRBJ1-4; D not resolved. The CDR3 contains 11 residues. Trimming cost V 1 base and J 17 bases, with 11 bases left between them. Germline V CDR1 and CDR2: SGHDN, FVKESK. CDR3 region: CASSQGTEIFF. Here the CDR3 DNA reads TGTGCCAGCAGCCAAGGGACGGAAATTTTTTTT.